This T cell receptor (beta chain) originates from a study of T cells in narcolepsy (dated by TCRdb to 2017 to 2018). Notes on the research overall: The study enrolled patients with narcolepsy type 1 or type 2 (NT1, NT2) together with healthy control donors. To look for autoreactive T cells in narcolepsy patients that target self-antigens of hypocretin neurons (hypocretin, TRIB2), the study used TCR Vbeta sequencing to follow clonotypes in blood and CSF. Overall study outcomes, separate from this receptor: Patients and controls had similar numbers of sequenced blood memory CD4+ clonotypes, with averages of about 38,000 in patients and 30,000 to 35,000 in controls. No sequences matching autoreactive T cell clones were contained in some blood memory CD4+ repertoires from patients and controls. HCRT-specific and TRIB2-specific autoreactive clonotypes were highlighted in plots that compared CD4+ T cell clonotypes in CSF versus blood from the same patient. Autoreactive clonotypes were reported to be detected serially in the blood of the same patients and of different patients, but not in the blood of healthy controls.

Measured from the cysteine to the phenylalanine, the CDR3 is 14 residues long. The entry retains the CDR3 DNA only, 42 bases that are in frame from base 1. V is clipped by 6 bases and J by 2 bases, and the sequence between their germline boundaries is 12 bases long. As encoded in the germline V gene, CDR1 is MNHNS while CDR2 is SASEGT. Libraries came from the immunoSEQ multiplex PCR assay. What TCRdb holds here is the immuneACCESS table cut down to in-frame rearrangements. Part of the clones is not present; checked against another copy, under half of the missing clones reflect an unresolved V gene, and the others are unexplained. A total of fewer than 30,000 clones appear in this sample, around 85% of them only once. Less than 1.5% of the sample lies in the top ten. This clone has just one count. Its cognate antigen has yet to be identified. No qualities accompany the bases; no much larger clone lies one base away.

For TCR Vbeta sequencing, memory CD4+ T cells were sorted ex vivo from the peripheral blood of narcolepsy patients and healthy controls. The chain joins TRBV6-1 to TRBJ2-3; the D gene assignment is ambiguous. Sequenced material: CD45RA- memory CD4+ T cells from PBMCs. The cell subset or site tag for this specimen amounts to: memory T cells sorted ex vivo from peripheral blood. The origin of this receptor is a human donor with narcolepsy. The nucleotides are TGTGCCAGCAGGATTAGTTATGACACAGATACGCAGTATTTT. Translated, it gives CASRISYDTDTQYF.